These T cell receptor beta chains were read from a single sample in a study of blood T cell repertoires in COVID-19. Clones were sequenced by immunoSEQ multiplex PCR, and TCRdb holds only the in-frame ones, with some missing. The sample holds about 240,000 clones; 86% are singletons and the top ten take under 6.5%. The specimen sequenced was peripheral blood. The receptor source for this set is a man in his sixties with acute or convalescent COVID-19. The CDR3 runs from the conserved cysteine through the conserved F or W. Fields, in order: J gene, V gene, CDR3 length, D gene, clone size, CDR3 DNA, CDR3 protein. D genes are given only for firm matches. Part of the rows lack a size; the others show once, few, many or a class for expanded clones.

TRBJ2-5,TRBV5-1,14,TRBD1,.,TGCGCCAGCAGAACAGGGGGCGGCGGTCAGACCCAGTACTTC,CASRTGGGGQTQYF
TRBJ1-1,TRBV7-9,15,TRBD1,few,TGTGCCAGCAGCTGGGGACAGGGTCTCCGCACTGAAGCTTTCTTT,CASSWGQGLRTEAFF
TRBJ1-4,TRBV11-3,15,.,.,TGTGCCAGCAGCTCCGGGGATGGGGTTGATGAAAAACTGTTTTTT,CASSSGDGVDEKLFF
TRBJ2-2,TRBV9,12,.,once,TGTGCCAGCAGCGTATTTAACGGGGAGCTGTTTTTT,CASSVFNGELFF
TRBJ2-5,TRBV6-6,16,.,.,TGTGCCAGCAGCCCCACTGAGGGAGAGAGTCAAGAGACCCAGTACTTC,CASSPTEGESQETQYF
TRBJ1-2,TRBV27,15,.,.,TGTGCCAGCAGTTCGAGAATACAGGTTATGGGAGGCTACACCTTC,CASSSRIQVMGGYTF
TRBJ2-1,TRBV19,14,TRBD2,.,TGTGCCAGTAGCCGTAATTGGGAGGGGTCTGGGCAGTTCTTC,CASSRNWEGSGQFF
TRBJ2-1,TRBV10-3,17,TRBD2,.,TGTGCCATCAGTGAATCCACTAGCGGGAGTCCCCACAATGAGCAGTTCTTC,CAISESTSGSPHNEQFF
TRBJ2-1,TRBV28,16,TRBD2,.,TGTGCCACGGGACTAGCGGGAGGGCGAGGAAGGTATGAGCAGTTCTTC,CATGLAGGRGRYEQFF
TRBJ2-7,TRBV27,15,TRBD1,.,TGTGCCAGCAGTTCCAGGGGGCGCGGTTCCTACGAGCAGTACTTC,CASSSRGRGSYEQYF
TRBJ1-1,TRBV5-1,15,.,.,TGCGCCAGCAGCTCCGAGACAGTCCCAAGGGGTGAAGCTTTCTTT,CASSSETVPRGEAFF
TRBJ2-3,TRBV4-2,14,.,.,TGTGCCAGCAGCCCTTTTCTAGGAAGGGATACGCAGTATTTT,CASSPFLGRDTQYF
TRBJ2-5,TRBV15,16,TRBD1,.,TGTGCCACCAGCAGAGATCCCGGGACAGGGTCGGAGACCCAGTACTTC,CATSRDPGTGSETQYF
TRBJ2-7,TRBV5-1,14,TRBD1,once,TGCGCCAGCAGCCTGACAGGGGCTTCCTACGAGCAGTACTTC,CASSLTGASYEQYF
TRBJ1-1,TRBV25-1,15,TRBD1,.,TGTGCCAGCAGTGACCCAGACAGGGGAGGCACTGAAGCTTTCTTT,CASSDPDRGGTEAFF
TRBJ2-3,TRBV9,17,TRBD2,.,TGTGCCAGCAGCGTAGCTCCAAGCGGGAGAACGGCAGATACGCAGTATTTT,CASSVAPSGRTADTQYF
TRBJ2-7,TRBV6-2/TRBV6-3,12,.,.,TGTGCCAGCAGTCAAGCGAGCTACGAGCAGTACTTC,CASSQASYEQYF
TRBJ1-1,TRBV7-8,13,.,.,TGTGCCAGCAGCCGACAGATGAACACTGAAGCTTTCTTT,CASSRQMNTEAFF
TRBJ1-6,TRBV7-9,15,.,.,TGTGCCAGCAGCCCGGGGACAACCAATAATTCACCCCTCCACTTT,CASSPGTTNNSPLHF
TRBJ1-2,TRBV6-5,15,TRBD1,.,TGTGCCAGCAGTTACTCGGGGACAGGGACCTATGGCTACACCTTC,CASSYSGTGTYGYTF
TRBJ2-6,TRBV7-2,18,TRBD2,.,TGTGCCAGCAGCCTCACTAGCGGCCAACCCTCTGGGGCCAACGTCCTGACTTTC,CASSLTSGQPSGANVLTF
TRBJ2-2,TRBV12-3/TRBV12-4,13,.,once,TGTGCCAGCAGTTACCAGGGACTCGGGGAGCTGTTTTTT,CASSYQGLGELFF
TRBJ2-1,TRBV5-4,18,TRBD2,many,TGTGCCAGCAGCCCCGCGTTTGGCGCGGGAGGGAACTACAATGAGCAGTTCTTC,CASSPAFGAGGNYNEQFF
TRBJ1-3,TRBV9,18,TRBD1,.,TGTGCCAGCAGCGTAGGAGGAGGGGACAGGGTCCCTGGAAACACCATATATTTT,CASSVGGGDRVPGNTIYF
TRBJ2-7,TRBV7-2,16,TRBD2,.,TGTGCCAGCAGCTTAGGTCCTAGCGGTTCCTCCTACGAGCAGTACTTC,CASSLGPSGSSYEQYF
TRBJ2-7,TRBV28,13,TRBD1,.,TGTGCCACCATAGCAGGGGGAAGGGACGAGCAGTACTTC,CATIAGGRDEQYF
TRBJ2-7,TRBV9,16,TRBD1,.,TGTGCCAGCAGCCCCTCATCAGGGGGCTCCTCCTACGAGCAGTACTTC,CASSPSSGGSSYEQYF
TRBJ2-1,TRBV9,13,.,.,TGTGCCAGCAGCGTAGAGACGGGGAAGGAGCAGTTCTTC,CASSVETGKEQFF
TRBJ2-3,TRBV28,15,.,once,TGTGCCAGCAGACTACAGGGATCACGCACAGATACGCAGTATTTT,CASRLQGSRTDTQYF
TRBJ1-5,TRBV28,16,TRBD1,once,TGTGCCAGCAGTTTCGGGCGAACAGGGGACAATCAGCCCCAGCATTTT,CASSFGRTGDNQPQHF
TRBJ1-1,TRBV13,15,.,once,TGTGCCAGCAGCCTCGGAGGCTTGAGGGACACTGAAGCTTTCTTT,CASSLGGLRDTEAFF
TRBJ1-4,TRBV28,14,TRBD1,.,TGTGCCAGCAGTGCACAGGGGTCTAATGAAAAACTGTTTTTT,CASSAQGSNEKLFF
TRBJ2-7,TRBV6-4,16,.,.,TGTGCCAGCACCCTGACTCGAGGAATTTTTTCCTACGAGCAGTACTTC,CASTLTRGIFSYEQYF
TRBJ2-7,TRBV9,15,TRBD2,.,TGTGCCAGCAGTTATAGCGGGACGGGAGACTACGAGCAGTACTTC,CASSYSGTGDYEQYF
TRBJ1-4,TRBV18,15,.,.,TGTGCCAGCTCACTTAACTTGAAGTCTAATGAAAAACTGTTTTTT,CASSLNLKSNEKLFF
TRBJ2-7,TRBV28,14,TRBD2,.,TGTGCCAGCAGTATTGCGGGGGGCGTCTACGAGCAGTACTTC,CASSIAGGVYEQYF
TRBJ2-2,TRBV19,16,.,.,TGTGCCAGTAGTATAGCTGCACAAGCGAACACCGGGGAGCTGTTTTTT,CASSIAAQANTGELFF
TRBJ2-7,TRBV10-3,16,TRBD2,.,TGTGCCATCAGTGAGTCCAGTCGGGAGGGCCGAGACGAGCAGTACTTC,CAISESSREGRDEQYF
TRBJ1-1,TRBV11-1,15,.,.,TGTGCCAGCGGTCTCAATAGGGGGGGGAACACTGAAGCTTTCTTT,CASGLNRGGNTEAFF
TRBJ2-5,TRBV27,15,TRBD1,.,TGTGCCAGCAGTCTCGGACAGGGGACGGCGGAGACCCAGTACTTC,CASSLGQGTAETQYF
TRBJ2-3,TRBV9,16,TRBD2,.,TGTGCCAGCAGCGAGGGACTAGCGGGAATCTCAGATACGCAGTATTTT,CASSEGLAGISDTQYF
TRBJ2-2,TRBV9,15,.,.,TGTGCCAGCAGCGTGAATCACAGAAACACCGGGGAGCTGTTTTTT,CASSVNHRNTGELFF
TRBJ1-6,TRBV19,16,TRBD1,once,TGTGCCAGTCGACGGGCCGAGGGGGCATATAATTCACCCCTCCACTTT,CASRRAEGAYNSPLHF
TRBJ2-7,TRBV28,18,TRBD1,.,TGTGCCAGCAGTTCCCCGGGACAGGGGGCCGGAAGCTCCTACGAGCAGTACTTC,CASSSPGQGAGSSYEQYF
TRBJ2-1,TRBV7-3,16,.,few,TGTGCCAGCAGCCCGCGGAATAGCGGAATAAACAATGAGCAGTTCTTC,CASSPRNSGINNEQFF
TRBJ2-1,TRBV18,13,.,.,TGTGCCAGCTCACCAGGGGCCAACAATGAGCAGTTCTTC,CASSPGANNEQFF